The 8 T cell receptor beta chains presented below share a single source sample, sequenced in a study of T cells expressing NK-cell markers. From the 5' RACE reads, TCRdb lists one entry per CDR3 protein and no DNA. This sample contains 500,000 to 700,000 distinct CDR3 sequences. The sequencing input was blood T cells: a sorted CD56 or NKG2C T cell subset, CD4+ or CD8+ T cells, or bulk PBMC T cells (not recorded which). These receptor sequences come from a young man in good health.

CDR3 residues: CASSYSLAWNIQYF. This chain links TRBV6-5 with TRBJ2-4; no DNA is available, so the TRBD2 call from TCRdb remains unchecked. CDR1 and CDR2 from the germline V gene are MNHEY and SVGAGI. CDR3 length: 14 amino acids.

V is TRBV28 and J is TRBJ2-7; TCRdb reports TRBD2, a call that lacks DNA to check it against. CDR3 size: 14 residues. Germline lookup yields CDR1 MDHEN and CDR2 SYDVKM. CDR3 loop: CASSLSAGVREQYF.

The J gene is TRBJ2-1, the V gene TRBV6-2 or TRBV6-3; TCRdb's D call, TRBD2, is unchecked because there is no DNA. The CDR3 runs 16 residues. Germline V gene data show CDR1 as MNHEY and CDR2 as SVGEGT. This CDR3 is CASRPIAGTNLIEQFF.

The chain uses TRBV20-1 and TRBJ2-1; the D gene TCRdb calls, TRBD2, cannot be checked with no DNA. From germline, CDR1 is DFQATT and CDR2 SNEGSKA (reference sequence). The CDR3 spans 16 residues. The CDR3 sequence: CSARPWTSGSYNEQFF.

V and J are TRBV12-3 or TRBV12-4 and TRBJ2-7; TCRdb names TRBD1, which stays unverified in the absence of DNA. This CDR3 is built from 15 residues. CDR3 sequence reads: CASSITGTGIYEQYF.

The chain couples TRBV28 to TRBJ2-5; TCRdb's D call, TRBD1, is unchecked because there is no DNA. CDR1 and CDR2 from the germline V gene are MDHEN and SYDVKM. The CDR3 runs 15 residues. CDR3 residues: CASRGAGAEKETQYF.

The V gene is TRBV5-1, the J gene TRBJ2-1. Germline V lookup: CDR1 SGHRS, CDR2 YFSETQ. The CDR3 has 16 amino acids. The CDR3 protein is CASSLVWKVVANEQFF.

The chain employs TRBV5-1 and TRBJ2-2; the TCRdb call, TRBD1, lacks DNA for checking. From germline, CDR1 is SGHRS and CDR2 YFSETQ. This CDR3 has 18 residues. The CDR3 is CASSADPGQLGLAGELFF.